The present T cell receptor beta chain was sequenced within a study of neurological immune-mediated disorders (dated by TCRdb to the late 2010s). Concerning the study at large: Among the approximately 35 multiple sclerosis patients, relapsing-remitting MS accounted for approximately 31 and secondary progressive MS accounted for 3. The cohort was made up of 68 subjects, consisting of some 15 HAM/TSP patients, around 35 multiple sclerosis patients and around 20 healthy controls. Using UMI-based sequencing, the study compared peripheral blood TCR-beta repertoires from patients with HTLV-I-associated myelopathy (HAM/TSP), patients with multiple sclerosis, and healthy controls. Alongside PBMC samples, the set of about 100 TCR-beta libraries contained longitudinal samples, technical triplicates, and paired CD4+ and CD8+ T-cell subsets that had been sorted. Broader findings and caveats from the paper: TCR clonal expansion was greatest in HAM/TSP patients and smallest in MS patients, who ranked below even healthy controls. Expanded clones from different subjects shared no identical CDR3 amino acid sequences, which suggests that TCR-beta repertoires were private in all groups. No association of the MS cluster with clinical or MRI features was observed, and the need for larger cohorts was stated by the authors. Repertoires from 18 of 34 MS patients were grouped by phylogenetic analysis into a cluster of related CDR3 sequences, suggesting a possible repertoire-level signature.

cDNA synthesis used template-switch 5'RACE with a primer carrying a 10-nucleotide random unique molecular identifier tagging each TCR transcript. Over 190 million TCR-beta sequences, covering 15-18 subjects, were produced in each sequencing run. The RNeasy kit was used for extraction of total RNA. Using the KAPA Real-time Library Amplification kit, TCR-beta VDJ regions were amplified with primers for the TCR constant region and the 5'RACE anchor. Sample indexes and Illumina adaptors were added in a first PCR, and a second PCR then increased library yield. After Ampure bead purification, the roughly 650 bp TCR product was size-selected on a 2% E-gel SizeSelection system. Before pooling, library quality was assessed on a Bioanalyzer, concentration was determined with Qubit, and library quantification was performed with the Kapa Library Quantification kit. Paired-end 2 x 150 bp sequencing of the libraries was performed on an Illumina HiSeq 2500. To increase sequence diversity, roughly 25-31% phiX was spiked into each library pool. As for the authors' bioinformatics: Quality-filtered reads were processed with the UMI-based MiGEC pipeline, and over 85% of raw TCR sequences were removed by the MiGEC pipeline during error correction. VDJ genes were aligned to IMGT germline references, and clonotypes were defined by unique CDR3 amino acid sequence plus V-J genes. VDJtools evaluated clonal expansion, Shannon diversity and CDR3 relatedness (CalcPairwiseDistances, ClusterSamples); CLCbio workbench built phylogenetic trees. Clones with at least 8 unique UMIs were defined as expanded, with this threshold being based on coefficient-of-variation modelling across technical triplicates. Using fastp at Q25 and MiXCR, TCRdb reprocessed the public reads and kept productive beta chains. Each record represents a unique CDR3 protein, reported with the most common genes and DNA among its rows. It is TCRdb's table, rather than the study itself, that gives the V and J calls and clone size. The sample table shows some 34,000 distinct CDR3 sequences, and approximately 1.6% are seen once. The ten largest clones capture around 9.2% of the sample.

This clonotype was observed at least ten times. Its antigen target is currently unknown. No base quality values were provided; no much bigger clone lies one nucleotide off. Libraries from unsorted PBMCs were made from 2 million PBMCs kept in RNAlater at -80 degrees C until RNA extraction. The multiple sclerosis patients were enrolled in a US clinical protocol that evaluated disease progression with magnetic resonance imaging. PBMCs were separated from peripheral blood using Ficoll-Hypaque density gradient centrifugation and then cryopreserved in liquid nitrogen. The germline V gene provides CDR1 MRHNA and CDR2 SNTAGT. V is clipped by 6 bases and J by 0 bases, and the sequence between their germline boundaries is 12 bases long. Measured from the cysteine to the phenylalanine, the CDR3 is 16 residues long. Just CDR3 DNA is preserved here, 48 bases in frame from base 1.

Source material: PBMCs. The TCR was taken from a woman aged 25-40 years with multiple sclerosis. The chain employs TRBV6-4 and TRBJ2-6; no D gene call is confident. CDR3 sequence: CASSETISSGANVLTF. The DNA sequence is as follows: TGTGCCAGCAGCGAAACGATTAGCTCTGGGGCCAACGTCCTGACTTTC.